The clone carrying this TCR beta chain has a count of ten or more. The antigen is undetermined. This CDR3 has 14 residues. Germline V gene data show CDR1 as MDHEN and CDR2 as SYDVKM. The V gene lost 1 base and the J gene lost 6 bases, with 10 bases spanning the gap. The data are from a study of naive and memory T cell subsets. Regarding the study as a whole: TCR transcript changes with activation or differentiation may affect this RNA method.

Four PCR rounds used nested alpha and beta constant region primers plus the SP2 primer. Reverse transcription of blood and skin TCR RNA was primed at alpha and beta constant regions. TCRdb processed the UMI-ligation and nested PCR reads anew with MiXCR; each CDR3 protein has one entry. This table has more than 13,000 distinct CDR3 sequences, around 5.5% appearing once. Indicated treatment: skin biopsy from PPD injection site in Mantoux-positive individual. TCR cDNA received a 3' ligated oligonucleotide that carried a UMI. Skin biopsies came from PPD injection sites in Mantoux-positive individuals. The J gene is TRBJ2-4, the V gene TRBV28; D gene unclear. The sequence derives from an adult in good health. The material sequenced was skin, taken from a tuberculin skin test site. The CDR3 bases are TGTGCCAGCAGTTTATCGCATCAGCCAAACATTCAGTACTTC. It codes for CASSLSHQPNIQYF. Full variable domain (outside the CDR3, taken from reference TRBV28 and TRBJ2-4): DVKVTQSSRYLVKRTGEKVFLECVQDMDHENMFWYRQDPGLGLRLIYFSYDVKMKEKGDIPEGYSVSREKKERFSLILESASTNQTSMYLCASSLSHQPNIQYFGAGTRLSVL.